These 9 T cell receptor beta chains were all obtained from the same sample, sequenced in a study of cytomegalovirus exposure and HLA in healthy donors. The PCR was carried out with 60 Vbeta primers and 13 Jbeta primers. Profiling relied on immunoSEQ multiplex PCR, and the TCRdb table lists in-frame clones only, not all of them. The sample contains approximately 110,000 clones, about three quarters of which appear only once. The sample comprised PBMCs. These receptors all stem from a female donor in good health and CMV-seropositive.

The chain has TRBV5-5 and TRBJ1-1; possible D gene TRBD1, 5 bases. The CDR3 totals 14 residues. V lost 3 bases and J lost 1, with 10 bases in between. Germline V CDR1 and CDR2: SGHKS, YYEKEE (reference sequence). DNA for the CDR3: TGTGCCAGCAGCTGGGACTACAGGAACACTGAAGCTTTCTTT. Translated: CASSWDYRNTEAFF. The variable domain in full, with the rest retrieved from reference TRBV5-5 and TRBJ1-1, is DAGVTQSPTHLIKTRGQQVTLRCSPISGHKSVSWYQQVLGQGPQFIFQYYEKEERGRGNFPDRFSARQFPNYSSELNVNALLLGDSALYLCASSWDYRNTEAFFGQGTRLTVV.

This chain joins TRBV5-1 and TRBJ2-1; D call uncertain. V was pared by 1 base and J by 10 bases, with 12 bases between. The germline CDR1 and CDR2 sequences are SGHRS and YFSETQ. CDR3 length equals 13 residues. The CDR3 sequence: CASSLSAVGEQFF. Written as DNA, the CDR3 is TGCGCCAGCAGCTTGTCGGCAGTCGGGGAGCAGTTCTTC.

The J gene is TRBJ2-5, the V gene TRBV5-6; 7 bases match TRBD2. CDR3 length: 15 residues. The germline V gene has CDR1 SGHDT and CDR2 YYEEEE. Losses at the gene ends were 4 bases for V and 1 base for J; bases not matched to a gene: 7. This chain's CDR3 is CASSGGVRAQETQYF. The CDR3 DNA reads TGTGCCAGCAGCGGGGGGGTGAGGGCCCAAGAGACCCAGTACTTC.

The rearrangement uses TRBV28 and TRBJ1-5, with D perhaps matching TRBD1 (6 bases). V lost 9 bases and J 2 bases, leaving 17 bases between the germline ends. In germline, CDR1 is MDHEN, CDR2 SYDVKM. The CDR3 runs 15 residues. The CDR3 loop reads CASGGQLMGNQPQHF. In DNA form, the CDR3 reads TGTGCCAGTGGCGGACAGCTGATGGGCAATCAGCCCCAGCATTTT.

The V gene is TRBV28, the J gene TRBJ2-1; 11 nucleotides line up with TRBD2. This CDR3 is 16 amino acids long. The germline V gene has CDR1 MDHEN and CDR2 SYDVKM. The junction had 10 bases not matched to a gene; V was cut back by 6 bases and J by 6 bases. The CDR3 DNA reads TGTGCCAGCAGAACCGGGACTAGCGGTAGAGTCAATGAGCAGTTCTTC. Translating it yields CASRTGTSGRVNEQFF.

The CDR3 is CASSSKGGVRGDTQYF. In nucleotides, the CDR3 is TGTGCCAGCAGTTCGAAGGGTGGGGTCCGGGGAGATACGCAGTATTTT. This chain links TRBV27 with TRBJ2-3; D is perhaps TRBD2 (5 bases). Trimming removed 4 bases from V and 5 bases from J, with 19 bases in between. The CDR3 runs to 16 residues. The germline gives CDR1 MNHEY, CDR2 SMNVEV (reference sequence).

V gene TRBV7-9 combines with J gene TRBJ1-1, with 7 bases matching TRBD1. V lost 7 bases, J lost 7 bases, and 12 bases stayed unmatched. The CDR3 runs 14 residues. The germline V gene encodes CDR1 SEHNR and CDR2 FQNEAQ (reference sequence). CDR3 sequence: CASTLPGTAYEAFF. The CDR3 DNA sequence: TGTGCCAGCACTCTTCCCGGGACAGCCTATGAAGCTTTCTTT.

This chain connects TRBV19 to TRBJ2-3; 8 bases align to TRBD2. Germline-derived CDR1 and CDR2 are LNHDA and SQIVND (reference sequence). With V trimmed by 1 base and J by 2 bases, 11 bases remained unmatched. This CDR3 has 18 amino acids. This CDR3 reads CASSIVGDTSGNTDTQYF. For the CDR3, the DNA is TGTGCCAGTAGTATAGTCGGAGACACTAGCGGAAACACAGATACGCAGTATTTT.

The gene calls are TRBV4-2 and TRBJ2-1; 14 bases map to TRBD2. CDR3 length equals 19 residues. Germline CDR1 reads LGHNA; CDR2 reads YNFKEQ. J lost 6 bases, V lost 0 bases, and 10 bases had no gene match. CDR3 DNA: TGTGCCAGCAGCCAAGATGGTAGCCCGACTAGCGGGAGGGCCAATGAGCAGTTCTTC. This gives the protein CASSQDGSPTSGRANEQFF.